This TCR beta chain was recovered during a study of blood T cell repertoires in COVID-19. Study in general: The United States, Italy and Spain supplied acute and convalescent COVID-19 samples.

Assay: immunoSEQ multiplex PCR; the TCRdb copy retains only in-frame clones and omits some. The profile shows about 260,000 clones, about 89% of them singletons. The material sequenced was peripheral blood. This TCR was recovered from a woman between 40 and 55 years old who had recovered from COVID-19.

CDR3 region: CASSLLEETQYF. The CDR3 DNA reads TGTGCCAGCAGCTTACTAGAAGAGACCCAGTACTTC. The chain carries TRBV7-9 and TRBJ2-5, with D unresolved. CDR1 is SEHNR, CDR2 FQNEAQ, per germline (reference sequence). Between the trimmed V and J ends, which lost 2 bases and 3 bases, there was a span of 4 bases. CDR3 size: 12 residues.